This entry features one T cell receptor beta chain sequence. Its cognate antigen is unknown. CD4+ T cells from unexposed donors were obtained before the COVID-19 pandemic (2011-2018). After 10 to 11 days of culture, CD4+ T cells were isolated. The CDR3 sequence is 16 residues long. Germline assignment: CDR1 MNHNS and CDR2 SASEGT. V lost 4 bases, J lost 7 bases, and 17 bases lay in between. The entry originates in a study of CD4 T cells in relation to SARS-CoV-2 and coronaviruses. Study summary: After 10 to 11 days of antigen culture, PBMC TCR beta CDR3s were sequenced. Controls used an HIV-1 Nef peptide pool or no peptide. Whole-study findings and limits: Each donor contributed either pre-pandemic or post-infection samples, not both.

TCRdb's table, derived via immunoSEQ multiplex PCR, lists solely in-frame clones and lacks some. The sample shows about 21,000 clones, 74% of them seen only once. This clonotype originated in a human donor in good health. The specimen was CD4+ T cells from PBMCs, cultured in vitro. The V call is TRBV6-1, the J call TRBJ1-6; a weak D match, TRBD1 (6 bases). CDR3 protein: CASSATPGTRNSPLHF. The DNA for the CDR3 is TGTGCCAGCAGTGCCACCCCCGGGACAAGAAATTCACCCCTCCACTTT.